This T cell receptor beta chain derives from a study of blood T cell repertoires in COVID-19. In the study overall: Samples taken during acute and convalescent COVID-19 were collected in the United States, Italy and Spain. Sample material is recorded as cDNA or gDNA derived from T cells, B-cell-depleted T cells, or PBMCs.

In the source study's methods: How many nucleated cells were present was estimated from reference gene primer amplification. Assay used: immunoSEQ multiplex PCR; TCRdb lists only in-frame clones, some missing. V and J calls and clone size are copied from that table; D and trimming were computed from the DNA. Of about 150,000 clones listed, approximately 82% are singletons. This clone was detected only once. V was trimmed by 5 bases and J by 4 bases, leaving 11 bases between them. The CDR3 runs 14 residues. Germline CDR1 is LNHDA and CDR2 is SQIVND (reference sequence). The chain joins TRBV19 to TRBJ1-4, with no clear D. Sequenced: peripheral blood. The sequence derives from an older man who had recovered from COVID-19. The CDR3 nucleotides read TGTGCCAGTAGTTCGGGCGGGCTTAATGAAAAACTGTTTTTT. This translates into CASSSGGLNEKLFF.